This T cell receptor beta chain was sequenced during a study of pediatric ulcerative colitis. Method: immunoSEQ multiplex PCR; TCRdb's copy keeps in-frame clones and lacks some. The table lists approximately 60,000 clones, 86% of them singletons, with under 3.5% in the top ten. Before the diagnostic colonoscopy, ulcerative colitis patients were free of immunosuppressive medication. Trimming removed 3 bases from V and 8 bases from J; junction bases left unmatched: 18. CDR3 size: 18 residues. CDR1 and CDR2 (germline): LGHNA, YSLEER. The sample consisted of blood. This chain uses TRBV4-3 with TRBJ2-1; 8 positions agree with TRBD2. The receptor was derived from a boy aged 5-17 years with severe ulcerative colitis. CDR3 loop: CASSHLAAGVSPGDEQFF. In nucleotides, the CDR3 is TGCGCCAGCAGCCACTTAGCAGCGGGAGTAAGTCCTGGGGATGAGCAGTTCTTC.